The entry below describes one TCR beta chain. What antigen it recognizes has not been identified. Qualities for individual bases were not recorded, and no much larger clone is one base off. The source of the sample is a study of blood T cell repertoires in COVID-19 (dated by TCRdb to 2018 to 2020). Notes on the research overall: The collaborator samples originated in the United States, Italy and Spain and spanned the acute and convalescent phases of COVID-19. The material from the prospective study consisted of cDNA or gDNA derived from T cells, B-cell-depleted T cells, or PBMCs. The dataset comprised deeply sampled blood TCRbeta repertoires from subjects exposed to, actively infected with, or recovered from COVID-19. The repertoires were made available in a free public database intended to serve as a resource for research on the immune response to SARS-CoV-2. The samples were drawn from two sources: the first 160 participants of the ongoing ImmuneRACE study, and 1,000 to 1,500 subjects contributed by 6 global collaborators. Nearly every sample came with metadata listing a de-identified subject ID, COVID-19 status, age in years and sex. Where HLA class I and class II types were available, the types were taken from metadata supplied by the sample provider, not from assay-based typing.

Here is what the overall study found, with its caveats: The quantity of clinical and demographic metadata differed by source and by participant and was supplied without curation.

Each collaborating institution followed its own protocols to collect whole blood in K2EDTA tubes. For TCRbeta analysis, collaborator samples were shipped as frozen whole blood, as isolated PBMCs, or as DNA extracted from either sample type. TCRbeta CDR3 regions were amplified from genomic DNA by means of the immunoSEQ Assay, a bias-controlled multiplex PCR. The paper's data handling went like this. The number of nucleated cells in each sample was estimated from the amplification of reference gene primers within the assay. To quantify the absolute abundance of each unique TCRbeta CDR3 rearrangement, sequence reads were collapsed and filtered. For each sample, productive Simpson clonality was calculated as the square root of Simpson's diversity index over productive rearrangements. TCRdb mirrors the immuneACCESS table, restricted to in-frame sequences. Some clones are absent from its copies; in checked studies, under half trace to an unresolved V gene, and the reason for the others is unknown. The DNA was the basis for D and trimming; V, J and clone size are from that table. In this sample the table shows approximately 94,000 clones, roughly four fifths of which occur a single time. Together, the top ten hold about a quarter of the sample.

The specimen sequenced was peripheral blood. The sequence came from a human donor in a cohort sampled during active COVID-19.

The bases read TGCGCCAGCAGCCAAGACTGGAGCTCTGGAAACACCATATATTTT. The encoded protein is CASSQDWSSGNTIYF. This receptor chain uses TRBV4-1 and TRBJ1-3, with the D gene call left open. CDR1 MGHRA and CDR2 YSYEKL are derived from the germline V gene. Between the V and J ends, shortened by 0 bases and 0 bases respectively, the junction contains 6 bases. The CDR3 runs 15 residues from the cysteine to the phenylalanine. Only the CDR3 portion is preserved as DNA: 45 bases, with reading frame beginning at the first base.